The 17 T cell receptor beta chains in this list originate from one sample, sequenced in a study of blood T cell repertoires in COVID-19. Some clones are missing from TCRdb's copy, which holds only in-frame ones; the method was immunoSEQ multiplex PCR. Among approximately 300,000 clones listed, around 85% were seen once. Sequenced: peripheral blood. These receptors originate from a woman aged 45-59 years with active or convalescent COVID-19.

The rearrangement uses TRBV7-9 and TRBJ1-2; 11 bases are shared with TRBD1. The germline V gene has CDR1 SEHNR and CDR2 FQNEAQ (reference sequence). V lost 5 bases to trimming and J lost 6 bases; unmatched junction nucleotides: 5. The CDR3 is 14 residues long. The DNA for the CDR3 is TGTGCCAGCAGCGCCGGGACAGGGGGAGATGGCTACACCTTC. It yields the protein CASSAGTGGDGYTF.

V is TRBV24-1 and J is TRBJ2-7; TRBD2 might be the D (6 bases). The ends were cut back, 7 bases at V and 2 bases at J, with 17 bases in the middle. The CDR3 totals 15 residues. Germline V lookup: CDR1 KGHDR, CDR2 SFDVKD. For the CDR3, the DNA is TGTGCCACCAGAGGCCGTAGCGGCCTAACCTACGAGCAGTACTTC. Protein: CATRGRSGLTYEQYF.

The chain uses TRBV28 and TRBJ1-5; TRBD1 is a possible D gene (5 bases). Germline values: CDR1 MDHEN, CDR2 SYDVKM. The CDR3 loop spans 16 amino acids. Trimming left V 5 bases short and J 1 base short, with 15 bases between. CDR3 sequence reads: CASSTGIGASNQPQHF. DNA of the CDR3: TGTGCCAGCAGTACCGGTATAGGGGCCAGCAATCAGCCCCAGCATTTT.

This chain links TRBV5-6 with TRBJ2-1; D might be TRBD2 (5 bases). CDR1 and CDR2 from the germline V gene are SGHDT and YYEEEE. Trimming removed 4 bases from V and 0 bases from J, with 11 bases in between. The CDR3 consists of 15 residues. Written as DNA, the CDR3 is TGTGCCAGCAGCAGCCGGGATTACTCCTACAATGAGCAGTTCTTC. Translation: CASSSRDYSYNEQFF.

J is TRBJ2-5 and V is TRBV27, with 8 bases lining up with TRBD2. The CDR3 loop spans 15 amino acids. V lost 4 bases and J lost 3; bases outside the gene matches: 7. CDR1 is MNHEY and CDR2 is SMNVEV in the germline V gene (reference sequence). CDR3 sequence (DNA): TGTGCCAGCAGTTATCTAGCGGGCGGAAAAGAGACCCAGTACTTC. It translates to CASSYLAGGKETQYF.

The chain combines TRBV29-1 with TRBJ1-1; 7 bases line up with TRBD1. The germline V gene has CDR1 SQVTM and CDR2 ANQGSEA. This CDR3 region has 15 residues. J lost 4 bases, V lost 5 bases, and 13 bases had no gene match. The DNA of the CDR3 is TGCAGCGTTAGCACCTTGACAGGGATCGGCACTGAAGCTTTCTTT. It codes for CSVSTLTGIGTEAFF.

This chain connects TRBV10-3 to TRBJ2-7; the match to TRBD1 covers 8 bases. The CDR3 spans 15 residues. The V gene end was trimmed by 5 bases and the J gene end by 7 bases; junction bases not matched to a gene: 13. Germline V gives CDR1 ENHRY, CDR2 SYGVKD. Here the CDR3 reads CAISYDRGQGEEQYF. The CDR3 nucleotides read TGTGCCATCAGTTACGACAGGGGCCAGGGGGAAGAGCAGTACTTC.

The chain recombines TRBV5-1 with TRBJ1-2; 9 bases map to TRBD1. Germline trimming cut 4 bases from V and 8 bases from J; bases unmatched to any gene: 12. Looked up from germline, CDR1 is SGHRS and CDR2 is YFSETQ. This CDR3 comprises 15 residues. The CDR3 coding sequence is TGCGCCAGCAGCCCACGGACAGGGGCCGAGGGGGGCTACACCTTC. It yields the protein CASSPRTGAEGGYTF.

J is TRBJ2-2 and V is TRBV23-1; 8 nucleotides agree with TRBD1. TRBV23-1 counts as an open reading frame of uncertain function. V dropped 0 bases and J dropped 4; count of bases not matched to a gene: 7. The CDR3 loop spans 17 amino acids. The CDR3 nucleotides read TGCGCCAGCAGTCAATCCTCGGACAGGGAGGCCACCGGGGAGCTGTTTTTT. Protein sequence: CASSQSSDREATGELFF.

The CDR3 DNA is TGTGCCAGCAGCTTAGGACAGGGACAAGAGACCCAGTACTTC. It specifies CASSLGQGQETQYF. The rearrangement links TRBV11-3 to TRBJ2-5, with TRBD1 matching over 7 bases. Germline loops: CDR1 SGHNT, CDR2 YENEEA. There are 14 residues in the CDR3. The ends lost 1 base at V and 2 bases at J; junction bases unmatched: 1.

In this sample, this clone turned up once. This chain uses TRBV24-1 with TRBJ1-5; D may be TRBD1 (5 bases). V lost 0 bases to trimming and J lost 3 bases, with 11 bases between them. Looked up from germline, CDR1 is KGHDR and CDR2 is SFDVKD. The CDR3 contains 16 residues. Here the CDR3 DNA reads TGTGCCACCAGTGATTTGGGGGCGCACCTCAATCAGCCCCAGCATTTT. Encoded protein: CATSDLGAHLNQPQHF.

This clone turned up a few times. This chain links TRBV29-1 with TRBJ2-5, with D maybe TRBD1 (6 bases). The V end was cut by 5 bases, the J end by 5 bases, with 15 bases between. From germline, CDR1 is SQVTM and CDR2 ANQGSEA. This CDR3 has 13 amino acids. The chain's CDR3 is CSVLRGIGETQYF. CDR3 in DNA: TGCAGCGTTTTAAGGGGGATCGGGGAGACCCAGTACTTC.

The V call is TRBV6-1, the J call TRBJ2-5, with a tentative D call TRBD2 (5 bases). Germline V lookup: CDR1 MNHNS, CDR2 SASEGT. V lost 3 bases to trimming and J lost 5 bases, with 19 bases between them. This CDR3 is 16 amino acids long. The CDR3, as DNA: TGTGCCAGCAGTGATCAACCGAGGGTTGTTGGCGAGACCCAGTACTTC. It encodes CASSDQPRVVGETQYF.

The chain joins TRBV13 to TRBJ1-1; no firm D call. V lost 4 bases to trimming and J lost 5 bases, with 11 bases between them. Germline CDR1 reads PRHDT; CDR2 reads FYEKMQ (reference sequence). The CDR3 covers 13 residues. CDR3 DNA: TGTGCCAGCAGCTGGGAGGATCGGACTGAAGCTTTCTTT. It yields the protein CASSWEDRTEAFF.

The sample holds a few counts of this clone. The chain employs TRBV6-1 and TRBJ1-3, with a possible D match to TRBD1 (5 bases). Between the trimmed V and J ends, which lost 2 bases and 2 bases, there was a span of 10 bases. The CDR3 is 15 amino acids. Germline CDR1 is MNHNS and CDR2 is SASEGT. The CDR3 DNA reads TGTGCCAGCAGTGAAACCTGGGGCCCTGGAAACACCATATATTTT. This translates into CASSETWGPGNTIYF.

The J gene is TRBJ2-3, the V gene TRBV5-1, with TRBD2 as a possible D gene (6 bases). Germline V gene lookup returns CDR1 SGHRS and CDR2 YFSETQ. The CDR3 is 16 amino acids. Between the trimmed V and J ends, which lost 2 bases and 1 base, there was a span of 14 bases. The CDR3 here is CASSFRELGGTDTQYF. CDR3 nucleotide sequence: TGCGCCAGCAGCTTTCGGGAGCTGGGGGGCACAGATACGCAGTATTTT.

V gene TRBV27 combines with J gene TRBJ1-4; D possibly corresponds to TRBD1 (5 bases). The germline V gene encodes CDR1 MNHEY and CDR2 SMNVEV (reference sequence). The V and J ends lost 2 bases and 8 bases respectively, with 24 bases between them. This CDR3 is built from 18 residues. The CDR3 protein is CASSLGHQGGEKREKLFF. CDR3 DNA sequence: TGTGCCAGCAGTTTAGGCCACCAGGGAGGAGAGAAAAGGGAAAAACTGTTTTTT.